The next 3 T cell receptor beta chains were all read from a single sample in a study of T cells in Graves' hyperthyroidism and ophthalmopathy. What was amplified from RNA transcripts were TCR beta CDR3 regions. The HTBI set primed first-round TCR CDR3 RT-PCR. TCRdb recomputed calls from the multiplex PCR reads with MiXCR, one row per CDR3 protein. The profile shows hundreds of thousands of distinct CDR3 sequences, about 14% of them singletons. Sequencing used blood. The receptors shown here come from a woman between 50 and 59 years old with Graves' ophthalmopathy.

This clonotype was seen at least ten times. The chain employs TRBV6-1 and TRBJ1-5; D is ambiguous. V was clipped by 6 bases and J by 0 bases, with 18 bases between them. From germline, CDR1 is MNHNS and CDR2 SASEGT. The CDR3 totals 17 residues. DNA of the CDR3: TGTGCCAGCAGGCCTGAGGACGAAGCGTATAGCAATCAGCCCCAGCATTTT. Its translation: CASRPEDEAYSNQPQHF.

This clonotype was counted many times. The chain has TRBV28 and TRBJ1-4; tentatively, D is TRBD1 (5 bases). Germline values: CDR1 MDHEN, CDR2 SYDVKM. Between the trimmed V and J ends, which lost 2 bases and 2 bases, there was a span of 6 bases. The CDR3 spans 14 residues. The CDR3 DNA follows: TGTGCCAGCAGTTTAGGGGGGACTAATGAAAAACTGTTTTTT. Its translation: CASSLGGTNEKLFF.

This clonotype was seen only once. The chain joins TRBV7-9 to TRBJ2-5, with unresolved D. In germline, CDR1 is SEHNR, CDR2 FQNEAQ (reference sequence). The CDR3 consists of 14 residues. With 0 bases removed from V and 4 bases from J, the gap between germline ends came to 9 bases. CDR3 loop: CASSLAPSRETQYF. CDR3 sequence (DNA): TGTGCCAGCAGCTTAGCCCCTTCCAGAGAGACCCAGTACTTC. The variable domain in full, completed from reference TRBV7-9 and TRBJ2-5, reads DTGVSQNPRHKITKRGQNVTFRCDPISEHNRLYWYRQTLGQGPEFLTYFQNEAQLEKSRLLSDRFSAERPKGSFSTLEIQRTEQGDSAMYLCASSLAPSRETQYFGPGTRLLVL.